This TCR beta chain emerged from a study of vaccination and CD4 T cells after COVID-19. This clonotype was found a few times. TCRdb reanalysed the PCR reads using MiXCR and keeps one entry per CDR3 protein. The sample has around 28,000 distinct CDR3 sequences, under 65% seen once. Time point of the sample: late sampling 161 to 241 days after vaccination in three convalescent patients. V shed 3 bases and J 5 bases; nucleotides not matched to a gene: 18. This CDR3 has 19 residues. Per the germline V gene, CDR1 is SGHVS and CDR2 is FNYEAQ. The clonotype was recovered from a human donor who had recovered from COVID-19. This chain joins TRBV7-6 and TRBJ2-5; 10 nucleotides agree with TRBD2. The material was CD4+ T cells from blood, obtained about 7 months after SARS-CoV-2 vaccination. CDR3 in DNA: TGTGCCAGCAGCTTCACAATAGCGGGAGGCCCCATCGGAAGGGAGACCCAGTACTTC. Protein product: CASSFTIAGGPIGRETQYF.